This TCR beta chain was captured in a study of tumor-infiltrating lymphocytes in primary liver carcinoma. The V and J ends lost 9 bases and 1 base respectively, with 13 bases between them. The CDR3 has 13 amino acids. Germline CDR1 is MNHNS and CDR2 is SASEGT. TCR beta cDNA was reverse-transcribed from approximately 0.45 ug of total RNA. The reaction used a constant-region primer and ProtoScript II reverse transcriptase. Slightly modified ARM-PCR with three nested multiplex PCR rounds yielded TCR beta libraries. TRBV1-TRBV30 forward primers paired with a C-beta reverse primer drove the first two PCR rounds, about 11 cycles each. MiXCR was run by TCRdb on the multiplex PCR reads, yielding one entry per CDR3 protein. The sample includes about 100,000 distinct CDR3 sequences, approximately 68% of them seen just once. The approximately 17-32 mg bulk tissue piece was not sorted before simultaneous RNA and DNA extraction. Chronic HBV infection was present, with no prior treatment.

The TCR was taken from a man between 40 and 49 years old with primary liver carcinoma and hepatitis B virus infection. Sequencing input: tumor-adjacent normal liver tissue. The rearrangement uses TRBV6-1 and TRBJ2-7; no definite D call. The CDR3 coding sequence is TGTGCCAGTCGTCTCGATGAATCCTACGAGCAGTACTTC. This gives the protein CASRLDESYEQYF.